Following are 7 T cell receptor beta chains from one sample sequenced in a study of cytomegalovirus exposure and HLA in healthy donors. Produced via immunoSEQ multiplex PCR; TCRdb's table is partial and in-frame only. The repertoire has a few hundred thousand clones, approximately 90% of them found once; the top ten carry around 0.84%. Sequencing was performed on PBMCs. Source of these receptors: a woman aged 18-29 years in good health and CMV-seronegative.

With respect to this clone: The junction shows a germline mismatch at one end, possibly a read error. The gene calls are TRBV7-9 and TRBJ2-1; tentatively, D is TRBD2 (6 bases). Germline values: CDR1 SEHNR, CDR2 FQNEAQ (reference sequence). The CDR3 is 15 residues long. CDR3 DNA: TGTGCCAGCACCTCTTTACGGGACTCCAACAATGAGCAGTTCTTC. This translates into CASTSLRDSNNEQFF.

This chain links TRBV7-2 with TRBJ2-1; 9 bases are a match to TRBD1. This CDR3 is 15 amino acids long. V dropped 2 bases and J dropped 8; count of bases not matched to a gene: 7. Germline V gene sequence: CDR1 SGHTA, CDR2 FQGNSA. CDR3 sequence: CASSLSRQGVHEQFF. The DNA of the CDR3 is TGTGCCAGCAGCTTATCGAGACAGGGGGTACATGAGCAGTTCTTC.

Regarding this clone: This sample also contains other DNA sequences that code for the same CDR3. The chain uses TRBV5-1 and TRBJ1-1, with 9 bases lining up with TRBD1. The V gene's germline CDR1 is SGHRS and CDR2 YFSETQ. J lost 5 bases, V lost 3 bases, and 5 bases had no gene match. The CDR3 runs 14 residues. In DNA, the CDR3 is TGCGCCAGCAGCTCCGGGACAGGGAGGACTGAAGCTTTCTTT. Encoded protein: CASSSGTGRTEAFF. Using reference TRBV5-1 and TRBJ1-1 for the parts outside the CDR3, the full variable domain is KAGVTQTPRYLIKTRGQQVTLSCSPISGHRSVSWYQQTPGQGLQFLFEYFSETQRNKGNFPGRFSGRQFSNSRSEMNVSTLELGDSALYLCASSSGTGRTEAFFGQGTRLTVV.

The rearrangement links TRBV4-1 to TRBJ1-5; perhaps TRBD1 as D (5 bases). Germline lookup yields CDR1 MGHRA and CDR2 YSYEKL. With 1 base removed from V and 7 bases from J, the gap between germline ends came to 17 bases. The CDR3 is 16 residues long. This CDR3 is CASSQALGGEGQPQHF. The CDR3 DNA reads TGCGCCAGCAGCCAAGCCCTCGGGGGGGAGGGACAGCCCCAGCATTTT.

The J gene is TRBJ1-1, the V gene TRBV6-5; the D gene is possibly TRBD1 (5 bases). This CDR3 comprises 11 residues. Trimming removed 11 bases at V and 5 bases at J, with 12 bases between. The germline CDR1 and CDR2 sequences are MNHEY and SVGAGI. The CDR3 protein is CAGRGETEAFF. In DNA, the CDR3 is TGTGCCGGTCGGGGGGAGACTGAAGCTTTCTTT.

The chain has TRBV30 and TRBJ2-7, with TRBD1 identical over 7 bases. Germline V gene lookup returns CDR1 GTSNPN and CDR2 SVGIG (reference sequence). Trimming at V came to 5 bases and at J to 3 bases, leaving 7 bases not matched to a gene. CDR3 size: 13 residues. CDR3: CAWGKGAGYEQYF. The CDR3 bases are TGTGCCTGGGGGAAGGGGGCGGGCTACGAGCAGTACTTC.

The V gene is TRBV4-1, the J gene TRBJ2-1, with D tentatively TRBD2 (5 bases). CDR3 size: 15 residues. The germline V gene encodes CDR1 MGHRA and CDR2 YSYEKL. V gave up 0 bases and J gave up 10 bases, with 16 bases separating them. CDR3 residues: CASSQDSPWEKEQFF. CDR3 nucleotide sequence: TGCGCCAGCAGCCAAGATAGCCCCTGGGAGAAGGAGCAGTTCTTC.